Below, 16 T cell receptor beta chains from the same sample are listed, as sequenced in a study of response to subunit inactivated influenza vaccine. TCRdb reprocessed the RT-PCR reads with MiXCR, giving one entry per CDR3 protein. Among roughly 570,000 distinct CDR3 sequences listed, approximately 13% were seen once. This specimen consisted of PBMCs from blood, obtained roughly 46 days after vaccination. These receptors were collected from a man in his forties or fifties who received an inactivated influenza vaccine.

This clonotype was detected a few times. V is TRBV6-5 and J is TRBJ1-2, with D perhaps matching TRBD1 (5 bases). This CDR3 spans 15 amino acids. The V gene's germline CDR1 is MNHEY and CDR2 SVGAGI. The germline V and J ends were trimmed by 2 bases and 2 bases, with 12 bases remaining between them. The CDR3 region has the DNA TGTGCCAGCAGTTACCTGTTACAGGAGAACTATGGCTACACCTTC. This sequence encodes CASSYLLQENYGYTF.

This clonotype has just a few counts. The rearrangement joins TRBV7-9 to TRBJ2-3; D is ambiguous. V was cut by 5 bases and J by 0 bases, with 18 bases left in between. Germline lookup yields CDR1 SEHNR and CDR2 FQNEAQ (reference sequence). The CDR3 is 17 residues long. The CDR3 is CASSPDWQAESTDTQYF. In DNA form, the CDR3 reads TGTGCCAGCAGCCCAGATTGGCAGGCTGAGAGCACAGATACGCAGTATTTT.

The rearrangement joins TRBV7-9 to TRBJ2-3; 12 bases map to TRBD2. Germline CDR1 reads SEHNR; CDR2 reads FQNEAQ (reference sequence). The CDR3 loop spans 16 amino acids. With 6 bases clipped from V and 6 bases from J, the junction kept 10 bases outside the gene matches. The CDR3 DNA reads TGTGCCAGCAGTCCTACTAGCGGGAGGTCTCTGGATACGCAGTATTTT. This encodes CASSPTSGRSLDTQYF.

This clonotype occurred many times. The J gene is TRBJ2-1, the V gene TRBV4-1; TRBD2 matches at 13 bases. Germline trimming cut 4 bases from V and 4 bases from J; bases unmatched to any gene: 4. The CDR3 sequence is 16 residues long. CDR1 is MGHRA and CDR2 is YSYEKL in the germline V gene. The CDR3 here is CASSRETSGGYNEQFF. The CDR3 coding sequence is TGCGCCAGCAGCCGAGAGACTAGCGGGGGGTACAATGAGCAGTTCTTC.

The chain joins TRBV5-4 to TRBJ2-5; 7 bases fit TRBD2. The CDR3 sequence is 14 residues long. Germline CDR1 reads SGHNT; CDR2 reads YYREEE (reference sequence). The V segment lost 0 bases and the J segment 6 bases; nucleotides outside the gene matches: 5. The CDR3 sequence is CASSLVGREKTQYF. CDR3 coding DNA: TGTGCCAGCAGCTTGGTAGGGAGGGAGAAGACCCAGTACTTC. Full variable domain (rest looked up from reference TRBV5-4 and TRBJ2-5): ETGVTQSPTHLIKTRGQQVTLRCSSQSGHNTVSWYQQALGQGPQFIFQYYREEENGRGNFPPRFSGLQFPNYSSELNVNALELDDSALYLCASSLVGREKTQYFGPGTRLLVL.

This clonotype was picked up many times. The V gene is TRBV7-9, the J gene TRBJ1-1; no firm D call. The V and J ends lost 2 bases and 6 bases respectively, with 7 bases between them. From germline, CDR1 is SEHNR and CDR2 FQNEAQ (reference sequence). This CDR3 spans 12 amino acids. The CDR3 loop reads CASSLIGAEAFF. The CDR3 bases are TGTGCCAGCAGCTTAATAGGCGCTGAAGCTTTCTTT.

This clonotype was seen ten or more times. CDR3 loop: CASSLTAYEQYF. In DNA form, the CDR3 reads TGTGCCAGCAGCTTGACAGCATACGAGCAGTACTTC. V usage is TRBV25-1 and J usage is TRBJ2-7, with D possibly matching TRBD1 (5 bases). The CDR3 is made up of 12 amino acids. CDR1 is MGHDK and CDR2 is SYGVNS in the germline V gene. Trimming shortened V by 6 bases and J by 4 bases, and 10 bases separated the two germline ends.

This clonotype has more than one count but fewer than ten. This sequence joins TRBV29-1 and TRBJ2-7; D might be TRBD2 (6 bases). Germline V CDR1 and CDR2: SQVTM, ANQGSEA. Trimming removed 6 bases at V and 3 bases at J, with 15 bases between. This CDR3 is built from 13 residues. This CDR3 is CSVGSPTGYEQYF. The CDR3 DNA reads as TGCAGCGTCGGGAGTCCCACAGGCTACGAGCAGTACTTC.

In its sample, this clonotype was seen a few times. This chain uses TRBV11-3 with TRBJ2-7; D gene uncertain. With 0 bases removed from V and 7 bases from J, the gap between germline ends came to 10 bases. Germline values: CDR1 SGHNT, CDR2 YENEEA. This CDR3 is built from 13 residues. The CDR3 protein is CASSLEGHTEQYF. The CDR3 DNA follows: TGTGCCAGCAGCTTAGAAGGCCATACTGAGCAGTACTTC.

This clonotype was seen only a few times. The chain joins TRBV5-1 to TRBJ2-7, with 7 bases matching TRBD1. Per germline, CDR1 SGHRS and CDR2 YFSETQ. Unmatched junction bases numbered 8, after V lost 0 bases and J lost 2 bases. The CDR3 runs to 16 residues. CDR3 residues: CASSLARLGTAYEQYF. As DNA, the CDR3 is TGCGCCAGCAGCTTGGCCCGTTTGGGGACAGCCTACGAGCAGTACTTC. Drawing the rest from reference TRBV5-1 and TRBJ2-7, the complete variable domain is KAGVTQTPRYLIKTRGQQVTLSCSPISGHRSVSWYQQTPGQGLQFLFEYFSETQRNKGNFPGRFSGRQFSNSRSEMNVSTLELGDSALYLCASSLARLGTAYEQYFGPGTRLTVT.

This clonotype has a count of ten or more. The chain is built from TRBV15 and TRBJ2-3; 8 bases map to TRBD2. Germline-derived CDR1 and CDR2 are LNHNV and YYDKDF (reference sequence). Trimming removed 10 bases from V and 0 bases from J; junction bases left unmatched: 6. This CDR3 is 14 amino acids long. CDR3 nucleotides: TGTGCCATCAAACGGGGGGGTAGCACAGATACGCAGTATTTT. It codes for CAIKRGGSTDTQYF. Variable domain in full (rest from reference TRBV15 and TRBJ2-3): DAMVIQNPRYQVTQFGKPVTLSCSQTLNHNVMYWYQQKSSQAPKLLFHYYDKDFNNEADTPDNFQSRRPNTSFCFLDIRSPGLGDTAMYLCAIKRGGSTDTQYFGPGTRLTVL.

In its sample, this clonotype was seen a few times. This rearrangement joins TRBV15 to TRBJ2-3; 8 bases match TRBD2. Per germline, CDR1 LNHNV and CDR2 YYDKDF (reference sequence). Losses at the gene ends were 0 bases for V and 1 base for J; bases not matched to a gene: 3. This CDR3 is 16 amino acids long. CDR3 coding DNA: TGTGCCACCAGCAGAGACAGCGGGGGTGGCACAGATACGCAGTATTTT. As protein: CATSRDSGGGTDTQYF.

V gene TRBV24-1 combines with J gene TRBJ2-5, with D unresolved. This CDR3 comprises 15 residues. V was cut by 5 bases and J by 2 bases, with 14 bases left in between. Germline CDR1 reads KGHDR; CDR2 reads SFDVKD. In nucleotides, the CDR3 is TGTGCCACCAGTGGAACCGGCACGCAACAAGAGACCCAGTACTTC. Translating it yields CATSGTGTQQETQYF.

This clonotype was counted between two and nine times. The V gene is TRBV9, the J gene TRBJ1-4, with 9 bases that match TRBD1. V shed 3 bases, J shed 5 bases, and the junction held 5 bases outside the gene matches. The CDR3 is 15 residues long. CDR1 SGDLS and CDR2 YYNGEE come from the germline V gene. This CDR3 is CASSGPGQGNEKLFF. CDR3 sequence (DNA): TGTGCCAGCAGCGGCCCGGGACAGGGAAATGAAAAACTGTTTTTT.

Only a few counts were recorded for this clonotype. The chain links TRBV11-2 to TRBJ2-2, with 9 bases that match TRBD1. This CDR3 has 16 amino acids. From germline, CDR1 is SGHAT and CDR2 FQNNGV. The junction had 5 bases not matched to a gene; V was cut back by 2 bases and J by 4 bases. DNA for the CDR3: TGTGCCAGCAGCTTAACCGGGACAGGGATCACCGGGGAGCTGTTTTTT. It specifies CASSLTGTGITGELFF.

The sample holds a few counts of this clonotype. This chain joins TRBV25-1 and TRBJ2-3; either TRBD1 or TRBD2 may supply D (6 bases each). Looked up from germline, CDR1 is MGHDK and CDR2 is SYGVNS. The CDR3 covers 15 residues. V was trimmed by 3 bases and J by 2 bases, leaving 12 bases between them. CDR3 loop: CASSDPGGPTDTQYF. Written as DNA, the CDR3 is TGTGCCAGCAGTGATCCCGGGGGCCCCACAGATACGCAGTATTTT. Full variable domain (missing parts from reference TRBV25-1 and TRBJ2-3): EADIYQTPRYLVIGTGKKITLECSQTMGHDKMYWYQQDPGMELHLIHYSYGVNSTEKGDLSSESTVSRIRTEHFPLTLESARPSHTSQYLCASSDPGGPTDTQYFGPGTRLTVL.